The 15 T cell receptor beta chains listed next were all sequenced from one sample in a study of OX40 agonist ivuxolimab in advanced cancers. Libraries were prepared by immunoSEQ multiplex PCR; TCRdb keeps only in-frame clonotypes and omits some of them. The repertoire holds about 32,000 clones, approximately 87% seen once, with about 30% in the top ten. The sample in question was CD4+ or CD8+ T cells sorted from blood, obtained in a trial of the OX40 agonist ivuxolimab. Receptors originate from an adult with an advanced solid tumor such as melanoma, head and neck, liver or kidney cancer.

CDR3 nucleotides: TGTGCCAGCACCGGGATAGCTTCCTACGAGCAGTACTTC. This codes for CASTGIASYEQYF. This chain uses TRBV6-5 with TRBJ2-7, with D possibly matching TRBD2 (5 bases). CDR1 and CDR2 from the germline V gene are MNHEY and SVGAGI. The CDR3 has 13 amino acids. With 7 bases removed from V and 1 base from J, the gap between germline ends came to 11 bases.

The genes are TRBV5-6 and TRBJ2-7; D could derive from TRBD1 or TRBD2 (5 bases each). V lost 4 bases, J lost 3 bases, and 14 bases lay in between. This CDR3 contains 14 residues. CDR1 is SGHDT, CDR2 YYEEEE, per germline. CDR3 amino acids: CASSGGTGGYEQYF. Here the CDR3 DNA reads TGTGCCAGCAGCGGAGGAACTGGGGGCTACGAGCAGTACTTC.

The gene calls are TRBV7-9 and TRBJ2-6; no definite D call. This CDR3 spans 13 amino acids. V gave up 6 bases and J gave up 2 bases, with 5 bases separating them. CDR1 and CDR2 from the germline V gene are SEHNR and FQNEAQ (reference sequence). CDR3 nucleotides: TGTGCCAGCAGTCCCCCTGGGGCCAACGTCCTGACTTTC. Its translation is CASSPPGANVLTF.

The chain combines TRBV28 with TRBJ2-5; 9 bases map to TRBD1. The CDR3 sequence is 16 residues long. Germline-derived CDR1 and CDR2 are MDHEN and SYDVKM. V was clipped by 3 bases and J by 4 bases; unmatched bases: 9. The CDR3 reads CASSFPGDREAETQYF. The CDR3 DNA is TGTGCCAGCAGTTTCCCCGGGGACAGGGAGGCAGAGACCCAGTACTTC.

The chain combines TRBV5-6 with TRBJ2-1, with 11 bases lining up with TRBD2. Losses at the gene ends were 4 bases for V and 8 bases for J; bases not matched to a gene: 14. The CDR3 loop spans 17 amino acids. Germline CDR1 is SGHDT and CDR2 is YYEEEE. The CDR3 DNA follows: TGTGCCAGCAGCCACCTTTTGAGACTAGCGGGGTACGATGAGCAGTTCTTC. This codes for CASSHLLRLAGYDEQFF.

The rearrangement links TRBV2 to TRBJ2-1, with TRBD2 matching 9 bases. CDR1 and CDR2 from the germline V gene are SNHLY and FYNNEI. This CDR3 is built from 16 residues. Trimming cost V 6 bases and J 5 bases; bases outside gene matches: 11. CDR3 amino acids: CASSLAGRDINNEQFF. The CDR3 DNA reads TGTGCCAGCAGCCTAGCGGGGCGGGACATAAACAATGAGCAGTTCTTC.

The table lists this clone with a few counts. This chain connects TRBV9 to TRBJ2-7; unclear D gene. CDR3 length: 13 residues. CDR1 is SGDLS, CDR2 YYNGEE, per germline. Trimming pared 0 bases from V and 3 bases from J, leaving 7 bases between. The CDR3 loop reads CASSVEGHYEQYF. The CDR3 region has the DNA TGTGCCAGCAGCGTAGAAGGGCACTACGAGCAGTACTTC.

The V call is TRBV9, the J call TRBJ2-2; D unresolved. Trimming pared 0 bases from V and 1 base from J, leaving 7 bases between. Germline CDR1 is SGDLS and CDR2 is YYNGEE. The CDR3 totals 15 residues. This CDR3 reads CASSVAHGNTGELFF. The CDR3 DNA sequence: TGTGCCAGCAGCGTAGCGCACGGGAACACCGGGGAGCTGTTTTTT.

The chain has TRBV27 and TRBJ2-2; a possible D gene is TRBD1 (5 bases). The germline CDR1 and CDR2 sequences are MNHEY and SMNVEV (reference sequence). With 3 bases removed from V and 7 bases from J, the gap between germline ends came to 18 bases. The CDR3 is 16 residues long. The CDR3: CASSFPTKGPNGELFF. CDR3 nucleotides: TGTGCCAGCAGTTTCCCCACAAAGGGGCCGAACGGGGAGCTGTTTTTT.

The chain has TRBV6-6 and TRBJ2-7, with 7 positions matching TRBD1. CDR3 length: 15 amino acids. Germline loops: CDR1 MNHNY, CDR2 SVGAGI (reference sequence). V shed 5 bases and J 0 bases; nucleotides not matched to a gene: 7. The CDR3 here is CASSGMTGNSYEQYF. The CDR3 coding sequence is TGTGCCAGCAGTGGGATGACAGGGAACTCCTACGAGCAGTACTTC.

Note on this clone: It is likely a read error, because the conserved phenylalanine at the end of the CDR3 is missing. The gene calls are TRBV6-5 and TRBJ1-2; 7 bases are shared with TRBD1. Germline-derived CDR1 and CDR2 are MNHEY and SVGAGI. The J segment lost 6 bases and the V segment lost 6 bases, leaving 1 base of the junction unmatched. The CDR3 runs to 11 residues. The chain's CDR3 is CASSQGDGYTL. The CDR3 bases are TGTGCCAGCAGCCAGGGGGATGGCTACACCCTC.

This chain connects TRBV14 to TRBJ1-4; D not certain. Germline loops: CDR1 SGHDN, CDR2 FVKESK. The ends were cut back, 7 bases at V and 4 bases at J, with 10 bases in the middle. The CDR3 consists of 13 residues. DNA for the CDR3: TGTGCCAGCAACCACTTGGGTAATGAAAAACTGTTTTTT. As protein: CASNHLGNEKLFF. Using reference TRBV14 and TRBJ1-4 for the parts outside the CDR3, the full variable domain is EAGVTQFPSHSVIEKGQTVTLRCDPISGHDNLYWYRRVMGKEIKFLLHFVKESKQDESGMPNNRFLAERTGGTYSTLKVQPAELEDSGVYFCASNHLGNEKLFFGSGTQLSVL.

The chain employs TRBV7-3 and TRBJ2-7, with 9 nucleotides matching TRBD1. The V and J ends lost 3 bases and 6 bases, in that order; junction bases with no gene match: 6. Germline V gene lookup returns CDR1 SGHTA and CDR2 FQGTGA. CDR3 length equals 14 residues. CDR3 sequence reads: CASSLGTGGGEQYF. DNA of the CDR3: TGTGCCAGCAGCTTGGGAACAGGGGGCGGCGAGCAGTACTTC. The full variable domain, rest sourced from reference TRBV7-3 and TRBJ2-7, is GAGVSQTPSNKVTEKGKYVELRCDPISGHTALYWYRQSLGQGPEFLIYFQGTGAADDSGLPNDRFFAVRPEGSVSTLKIQRTERGDSAVYLCASSLGTGGGEQYFGPGTRLTVT.

This sequence joins TRBV19 and TRBJ1-1; the match to TRBD1 covers 8 bases. The CDR3 is 13 residues long. Per germline, CDR1 LNHDA and CDR2 SQIVND (reference sequence). The V gene end was trimmed by 9 bases and the J gene end by 6 bases; junction bases not matched to a gene: 9. DNA of the CDR3: TGTGCCAGCCTAGGACAGGGTGGCTCTGAAGCTTTCTTT. Its translation is CASLGQGGSEAFF.

The count of this clone is one. J is TRBJ1-2 and V is TRBV6-5; no definite D call. In germline, CDR1 is MNHEY, CDR2 SVGAGI. The V end lost 0 bases, the J end lost 6 bases, and 8 bases lay between the germline ends. This CDR3 is built from 13 residues. Here the CDR3 reads CASSYSRLDGYTF. As DNA, the CDR3 is TGTGCCAGCAGTTACTCACGACTCGATGGCTACACCTTC.